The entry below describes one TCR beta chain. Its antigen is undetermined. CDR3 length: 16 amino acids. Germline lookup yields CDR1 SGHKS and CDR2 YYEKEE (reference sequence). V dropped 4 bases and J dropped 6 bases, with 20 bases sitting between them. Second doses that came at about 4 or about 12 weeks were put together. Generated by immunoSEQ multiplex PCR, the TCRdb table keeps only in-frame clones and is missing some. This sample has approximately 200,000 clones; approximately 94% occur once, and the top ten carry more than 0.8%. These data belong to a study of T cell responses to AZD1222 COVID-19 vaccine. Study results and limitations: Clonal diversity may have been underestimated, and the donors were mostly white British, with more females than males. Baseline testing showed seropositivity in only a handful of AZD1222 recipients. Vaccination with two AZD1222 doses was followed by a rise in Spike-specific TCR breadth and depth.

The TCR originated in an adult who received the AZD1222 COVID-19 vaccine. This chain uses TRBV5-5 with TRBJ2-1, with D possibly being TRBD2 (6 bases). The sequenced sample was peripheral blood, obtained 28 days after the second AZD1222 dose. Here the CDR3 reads CASSPEAGLLINEQFF. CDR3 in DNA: TGTGCCAGCAGCCCCGAGGCGGGGTTATTGATCAATGAGCAGTTCTTC.